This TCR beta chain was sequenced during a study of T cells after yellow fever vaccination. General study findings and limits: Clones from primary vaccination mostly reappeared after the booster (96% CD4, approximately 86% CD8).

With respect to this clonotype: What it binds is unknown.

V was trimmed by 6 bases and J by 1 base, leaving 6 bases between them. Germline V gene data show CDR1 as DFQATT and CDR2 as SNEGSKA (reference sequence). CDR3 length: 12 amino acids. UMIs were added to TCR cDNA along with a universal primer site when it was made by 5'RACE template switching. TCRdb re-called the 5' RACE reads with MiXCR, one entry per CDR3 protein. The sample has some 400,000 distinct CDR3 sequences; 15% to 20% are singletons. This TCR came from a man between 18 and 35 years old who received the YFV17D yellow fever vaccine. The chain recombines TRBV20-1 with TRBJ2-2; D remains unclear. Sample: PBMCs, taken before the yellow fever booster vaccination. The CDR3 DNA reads TGCAGTGCAGACAAGAACACCGGGGAGCTGTTTTTT. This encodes CSADKNTGELFF.